The rows below give T cell receptor beta chains drawn from one sample of a study of CD8 T cells in ankylosing spondylitis. TCRdb independently ran MiXCR on the 5' RACE reads; one entry per CDR3 protein. Of tens of thousands of distinct CDR3 sequences in the sample, roughly 30% were seen once. Sequenced material: blood, either unsorted or a sorted T cell fraction (not recorded which). These TCRs come from a male donor with ankylosing spondylitis or in good health (not recorded which). The CDR3 runs from the conserved cysteine through the conserved F or W. The D gene is left open where the match is weak. The size field is filled for only some rows; it gives once, few, many or a size class.

CDR3 protein | CDR3 DNA | J gene | clone size | D gene | V gene
CASQTLRDLTDTQYF | TGTGCCAGCCAAACCCTCCGGGACCTCACAGATACGCAGTATTTT | TRBJ2-3 | few | . | TRBV6-1
CASTDRRSSGANVLTF | TGTGCCAGCACCGACAGGAGGTCTTCAGGGGCCAACGTCCTGACTTTC | TRBJ2-6 | . | . | TRBV3-1
CASSLGDRIYTF | TGTGCCAGCAGCTTGGGGGACAGAATCTACACCTTC | TRBJ1-2 | . | TRBD1 | TRBV5-6
CASSKVAETQYF | TGTGCCAGCAGCAAGGTAGCAGAGACCCAGTACTTC | TRBJ2-5 | few | . | TRBV7-9
CASSPWFRGGNQPQHF | TGTGCCAGCAGCCCCTGGTTCCGCGGGGGCAATCAGCCCCAGCATTTT | TRBJ1-5 | few | . | TRBV7-9
CATSRDSRIGHEQFF | TGTGCCACCAGCAGAGATTCCCGCATAGGGCATGAGCAGTTCTTC | TRBJ2-1 | few | . | TRBV15
CSATTGRENGYTF | TGCAGTGCCACGACAGGGAGGGAGAATGGCTACACCTTC | TRBJ1-2 | . | TRBD1 | TRBV20-1
CASSGQGDTEAFF | TGTGCCAGCAGCGGGCAGGGGGACACTGAAGCTTTCTTT | TRBJ1-1 | few | TRBD1 | TRBV3-1
CASTGAGELFF | TGTGCCAGCACCGGTGCCGGGGAGCTGTTTTTT | TRBJ2-2 | . | . | TRBV6-6
CDSSPGFEQFF | TGTGACAGCAGCCCAGGATTCGAGCAGTTCTTC | TRBJ2-1 | . | . | TRBV7-2
CSVGAGPHQPQHF | TGCAGCGTTGGGGCAGGGCCCCATCAGCCCCAGCATTTT | TRBJ1-5 | few | . | TRBV29-1
CSAIKADRNYGYTF | TGCAGTGCTATAAAGGCGGACAGGAACTATGGCTACACCTTC | TRBJ1-2 | few | TRBD1 | TRBV20-1
CASSSNLNTGELFF | TGTGCTAGCAGCTCGAACCTCAACACCGGGGAGCTGTTTTTT | TRBJ2-2 | . | . | TRBV7-7
CSARDVYNSPLHF | TGCAGTGCTAGAGACGTTTATAATTCACCCCTCCACTTT | TRBJ1-6 | . | . | TRBV20-1
CSARGQTGFRPAFF | TGCAGTGCCCGGGGGCAAACAGGTTTTCGCCCCGCTTTCTTT | TRBJ1-1 | few | . | TRBV20-1
CATSRTLRAGGDTQYF | TGTGCCACCAGCAGAACCTTGAGGGCGGGGGGCGATACGCAGTATTTT | TRBJ2-3 | . | TRBD2 | TRBV15
CASSQAGELFF | TGTGCCAGCAGCCAAGCCGGGGAGCTGTTTTTT | TRBJ2-2 | few | . | TRBV3-1
CASSLAAGASTDTQYF | TGCGCCAGCAGCTTGGCGGCAGGGGCTAGCACAGATACGCAGTATTTT | TRBJ2-3 | few | . | TRBV5-1
CASSSRLAANTDTQYF | TGTGCCAGCAGCTCCCGACTAGCGGCTAACACAGATACGCAGTATTTT | TRBJ2-3 | few | TRBD2 | TRBV7-3
CASSAGPNTEAFF | TGTGCCAGCTCAGCGGGCCCAAACACTGAAGCTTTCTTT | TRBJ1-1 | . | . | TRBV18
CASSLVASGNYNEQFF | TGCGCCAGCAGCTTGGTAGCTAGCGGGAATTACAATGAGCAGTTCTTC | TRBJ2-1 | few | TRBD2 | TRBV5-1
CASSFRGGGQPQHF | TGCGCCAGCAGCTTTCGAGGGGGGGGTCAGCCCCAGCATTTT | TRBJ1-5 | . | . | TRBV5-1
CASSAAFEAVSGANVLTF | TGTGCCAGCAGTGCGGCTTTTGAGGCCGTTTCTGGGGCCAACGTCCTGACTTTC | TRBJ2-6 | few | . | TRBV4-2
CASSLTGGDTQYF | TGTGCCAGCAGCTTAACTGGGGGGGATACGCAGTATTTT | TRBJ2-3 | . | . | TRBV7-3
CGLTGNTGELFF | TGCGGCCTGACAGGGAACACCGGGGAGCTGTTTTTT | TRBJ2-2 | . | . | TRBV20-1
CASSFWGSEAFF | TGTGCCAGCAGCTTCTGGGGTTCTGAAGCTTTCTTT | TRBJ1-1 | . | . | TRBV5-5
CAITETGGGRSNNYEQYF | TGTGCCATCACCGAGACAGGGGGCGGACGCTCAAACAACTACGAGCAGTACTTC | TRBJ2-7 | . | TRBD1 | TRBV12-3/TRBV12-4
CASSSPYRQATNEKLFF | TGTGCCAGCAGTTCCCCCTACCGACAGGCAACTAATGAAAAACTGTTTTTT | TRBJ1-4 | few | . | TRBV28
CASSSGNTDTQYF | TGCGCCAGCAGCTCGGGCAACACAGATACGCAGTATTTT | TRBJ2-3 | . | . | TRBV5-1
CSVESLHEQYF | TGCAGCGTTGAGTCGCTTCACGAGCAGTACTTC | TRBJ2-7 | few | . | TRBV29-1
CASSLRDRGDDEQYF | TGTGCCAGCAGCCTCCGGGACAGGGGGGATGACGAGCAGTACTTC | TRBJ2-7 | . | TRBD1 | TRBV7-9
CSVERSSSETQYF | TGCAGCGTTGAAAGGTCTAGCTCGGAGACCCAGTACTTC | TRBJ2-5 | many | . | TRBV29-1
CASSIDWWGTGGDEQFF | TGTGCCAGTAGTATAGATTGGTGGGGGACAGGGGGGGATGAGCAGTTCTTC | TRBJ2-1 | . | TRBD1 | TRBV19
CASSSNRGRLDTQYF | TGTGCCAGCAGTTCCAACAGGGGGCGTTTAGATACGCAGTATTTT | TRBJ2-3 | . | TRBD1 | TRBV27
CSARDARLAGVSGANVLTF | TGCAGTGCTAGAGATGCCCGACTAGCGGGAGTATCTGGGGCCAACGTCCTGACTTTC | TRBJ2-6 | . | TRBD2 | TRBV20-1
CASSYGTLDNEQFF | TGTGCCAGCAGTTACGGGACACTAGACAATGAGCAGTTCTTC | TRBJ2-1 | . | . | TRBV12-3/TRBV12-4
CSASRGLVSDTQYF | TGCAGTGCTAGTAGGGGCCTAGTCTCAGATACGCAGTATTTT | TRBJ2-3 | few | . | TRBV20-1
CATSRDRGTTGELFF | TGTGCCACCAGCAGAGATAGGGGGACGACCGGGGAGCTGTTTTTT | TRBJ2-2 | . | . | TRBV15
CASSPEGGFTEAFF | TGTGCCAGCAGCCCCGAGGGGGGATTCACTGAAGCTTTCTTT | TRBJ1-1 | . | . | TRBV11-3
CASSSPGTQGTDTQYF | TGTGCCAGCAGTAGCCCCGGGACCCAAGGCACAGATACGCAGTATTTT | TRBJ2-3 | . | . | TRBV6-1
CASSLGDEQYF | TGTGCCAGCAGCTTGGGGGACGAGCAGTACTTC | TRBJ2-7 | . | . | TRBV5-5
CASSLIRDEKGETQYF | TGTGCCAGCAGCTTAATCCGGGACGAAAAGGGGGAGACCCAGTACTTC | TRBJ2-5 | . | . | TRBV7-9
CASSSGLAGEADTQYF | TGTGCCAGCAGCTCCGGACTAGCGGGGGAAGCAGATACGCAGTATTTT | TRBJ2-3 | . | TRBD2 | TRBV7-2
CASSLAETGAGPFSYEQYF | TGTGCCAGCAGCTTGGCTGAAACTGGAGCGGGCCCTTTCTCCTACGAGCAGTACTTC | TRBJ2-7 | many | . | TRBV5-6
CSAGPSEAFF | TGCAGTGCTGGACCCTCTGAAGCTTTCTTT | TRBJ1-1 | few | . | TRBV20-1
CASSILAETGELFF | TGCGCCAGCAGCATCTTAGCAGAGACCGGGGAGCTGTTTTTT | TRBJ2-2 | . | . | TRBV5-1
CASSPTGGLAITDTQYF | TGTGCCAGCAGTCCGACGGGAGGACTAGCGATCACAGATACGCAGTATTTT | TRBJ2-3 | . | TRBD2 | TRBV7-8
CASRDGRNEQFF | TGCGCCAGCAGAGACGGGCGCAATGAGCAGTTCTTC | TRBJ2-1 | . | . | TRBV5-1
CSARLLAGVNEQFF | TGCAGTGCTAGACTTCTAGCGGGAGTAAATGAGCAGTTCTTC | TRBJ2-1 | . | TRBD2 | TRBV20-1
CSAEQQETQYF | TGCAGTGCTGAACAACAAGAGACCCAGTACTTC | TRBJ2-5 | many | . | TRBV20-1
CASSSGEPQHF | TGTGCCAGCAGTTCCGGGGAGCCCCAGCATTTT | TRBJ1-5 | few | . | TRBV12-3/TRBV12-4
CASSKSQTGTGGTQYF | TGTGCCAGCAGCAAATCCCAAACCGGGACAGGGGGGACCCAGTACTTC | TRBJ2-5 | few | . | TRBV21-1